This T cell receptor (beta chain) was obtained from a study of low-dose radiotherapy and immunotherapy resistance in tumors. Both TCRalpha and TCRbeta chains were reverse transcribed with V-gene-specific primers. An approximately 19-cycle PCR with a constant-region primer and V-primer adapter amplified TCRs. TCRdb recomputed calls from the reads with MiXCR, one row per CDR3 protein. The repertoire holds tens of thousands of distinct CDR3 sequences, with around 25% as singletons. Described time point: after trial treatment. Specified treatment: LDRT plus nivolumab, ipilimumab, low-dose cyclophosphamide and aspirin (RACIN trial). The CDR3 totals 12 residues. Germline loops: CDR1 SEHNR, CDR2 FQNEAQ (reference sequence). The V and J ends lost 5 bases and 6 bases respectively, with 11 bases between them. This clonotype occurred many times.

This TCR was recovered from a male donor with prostate cancer. The sample consisted of PBMCs, taken after low-dose radiotherapy plus immunotherapy. The rearrangement uses TRBV7-9 and TRBJ2-7; no firm D call. CDR3 protein: CASSLSPAEQYF. DNA for the CDR3: TGTGCCAGCAGCCTCAGTCCGGCCGAGCAGTACTTC.